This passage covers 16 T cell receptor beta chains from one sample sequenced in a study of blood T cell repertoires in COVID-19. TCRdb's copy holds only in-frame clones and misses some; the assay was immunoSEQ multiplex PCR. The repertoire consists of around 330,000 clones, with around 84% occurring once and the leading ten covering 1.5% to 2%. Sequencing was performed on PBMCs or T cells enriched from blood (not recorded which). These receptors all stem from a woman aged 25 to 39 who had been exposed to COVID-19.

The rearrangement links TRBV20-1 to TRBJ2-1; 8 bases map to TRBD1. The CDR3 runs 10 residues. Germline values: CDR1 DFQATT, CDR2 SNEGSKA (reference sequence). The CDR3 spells CRTGGNEQFF. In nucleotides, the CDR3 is TGCAGAACAGGGGGCAATGAGCAGTTCTTC.

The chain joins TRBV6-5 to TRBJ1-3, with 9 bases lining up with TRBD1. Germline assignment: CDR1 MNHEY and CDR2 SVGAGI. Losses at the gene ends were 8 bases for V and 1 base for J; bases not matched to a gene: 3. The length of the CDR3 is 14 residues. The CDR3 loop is CASQQGASGNTIYF. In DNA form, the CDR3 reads TGTGCCAGCCAACAGGGGGCATCTGGAAACACCATATATTTT.

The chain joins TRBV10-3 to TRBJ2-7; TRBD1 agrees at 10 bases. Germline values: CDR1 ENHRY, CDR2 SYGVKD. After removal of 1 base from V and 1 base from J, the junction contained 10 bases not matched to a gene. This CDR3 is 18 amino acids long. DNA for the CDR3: TGTGCCATCAGTGAGTTCGTAGTGGACAGGGGGGTATCCTACGAGCAGTACTTC. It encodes CAISEFVVDRGVSYEQYF.

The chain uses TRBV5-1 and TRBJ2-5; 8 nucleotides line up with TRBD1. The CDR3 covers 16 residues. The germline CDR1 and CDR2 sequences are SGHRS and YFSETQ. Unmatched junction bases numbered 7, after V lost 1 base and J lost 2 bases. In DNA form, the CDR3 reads TGCGCCAGCAGCTTGTACGGGACAGGCCCGCAAGAGACCCAGTACTTC. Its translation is CASSLYGTGPQETQYF.

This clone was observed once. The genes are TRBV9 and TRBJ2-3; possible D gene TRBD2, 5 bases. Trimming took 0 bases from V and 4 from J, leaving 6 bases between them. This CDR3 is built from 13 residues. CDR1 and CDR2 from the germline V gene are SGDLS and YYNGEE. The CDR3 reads CASSVAGSDTQYF. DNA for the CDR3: TGTGCCAGCAGCGTAGCGGGATCAGATACGCAGTATTTT. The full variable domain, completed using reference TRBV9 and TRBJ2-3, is DSGVTQTPKHLITATGQRVTLRCSPRSGDLSVYWYQQSLDQGLQFLIQYYNGEERAKGNILERFSAQQFPDLHSELNLSSLELGDSALYFCASSVAGSDTQYFGPGTRLTVL.

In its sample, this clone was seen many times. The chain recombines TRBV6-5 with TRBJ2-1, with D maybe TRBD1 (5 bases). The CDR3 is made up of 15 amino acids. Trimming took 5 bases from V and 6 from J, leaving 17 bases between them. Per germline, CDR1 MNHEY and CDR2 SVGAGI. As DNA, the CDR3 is TGTGCCAGCAGTCCAATATGGGGCCTAGGCAATGAGCAGTTCTTC. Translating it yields CASSPIWGLGNEQFF.

CDR3 in amino acids: CASRGQGKRSPLHF. The CDR3 coding sequence is TGTGCCAGCAGAGGACAGGGGAAGCGTTCACCCCTCCACTTT. The chain recombines TRBV2 with TRBJ1-6; 9 nucleotides match TRBD1. The germline gives CDR1 SNHLY, CDR2 FYNNEI. The CDR3 contains 14 residues. V was pared by 6 bases and J by 9 bases, with 6 bases of the junction left unmatched.

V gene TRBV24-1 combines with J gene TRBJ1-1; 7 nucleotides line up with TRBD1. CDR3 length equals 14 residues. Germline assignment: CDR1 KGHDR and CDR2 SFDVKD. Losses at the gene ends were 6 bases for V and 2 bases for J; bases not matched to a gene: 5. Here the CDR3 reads CATSPGGYNTEAFF. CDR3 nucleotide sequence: TGTGCCACCAGTCCAGGGGGTTATAACACTGAAGCTTTCTTT.

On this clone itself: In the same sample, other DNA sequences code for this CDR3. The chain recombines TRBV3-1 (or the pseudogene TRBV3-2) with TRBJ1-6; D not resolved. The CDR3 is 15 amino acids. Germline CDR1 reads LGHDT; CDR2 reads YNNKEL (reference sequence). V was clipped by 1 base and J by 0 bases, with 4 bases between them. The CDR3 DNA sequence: TGTGCCAGCAGCCAAGGTAGCTCCTATAATTCACCCCTCCACTTT. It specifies CASSQGSSYNSPLHF.

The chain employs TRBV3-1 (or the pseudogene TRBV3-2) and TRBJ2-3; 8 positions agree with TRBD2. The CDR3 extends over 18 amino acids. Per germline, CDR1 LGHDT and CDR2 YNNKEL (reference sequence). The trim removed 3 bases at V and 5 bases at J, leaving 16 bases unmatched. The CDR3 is CASSHGTSVGGPVDTQYF. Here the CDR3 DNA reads TGTGCCAGCAGCCACGGGACTAGTGTGGGAGGGCCGGTAGATACGCAGTATTTT.

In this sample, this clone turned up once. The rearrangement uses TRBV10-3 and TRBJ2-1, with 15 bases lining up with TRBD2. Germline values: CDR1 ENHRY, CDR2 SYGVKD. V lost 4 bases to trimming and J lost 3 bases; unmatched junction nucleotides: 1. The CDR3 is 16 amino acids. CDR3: CAISGTSGGGYNEQFF. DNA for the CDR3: TGTGCCATCAGTGGGACTAGCGGGGGGGGCTACAATGAGCAGTTCTTC.

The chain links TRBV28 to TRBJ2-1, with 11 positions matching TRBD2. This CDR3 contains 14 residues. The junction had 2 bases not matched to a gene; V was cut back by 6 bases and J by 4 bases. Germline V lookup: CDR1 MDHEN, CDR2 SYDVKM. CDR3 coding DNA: TGTGCCAGCAGGGGACTAGCGGATTACAATGAGCAGTTCTTC. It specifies CASRGLADYNEQFF.

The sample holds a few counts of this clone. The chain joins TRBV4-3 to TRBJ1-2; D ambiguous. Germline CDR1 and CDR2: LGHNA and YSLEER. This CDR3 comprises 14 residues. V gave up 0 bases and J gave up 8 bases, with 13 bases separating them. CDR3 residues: CASSQDKGRGGYTF. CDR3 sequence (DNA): TGCGCCAGCAGCCAAGATAAGGGCCGGGGAGGCTACACCTTC.

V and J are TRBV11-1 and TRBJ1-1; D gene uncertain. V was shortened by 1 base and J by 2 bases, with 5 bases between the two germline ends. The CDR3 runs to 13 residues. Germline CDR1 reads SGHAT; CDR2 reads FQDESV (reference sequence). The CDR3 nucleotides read TGTGCCAGCAGCTTAGGGGCCAACACTGAAGCTTTCTTT. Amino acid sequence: CASSLGANTEAFF.

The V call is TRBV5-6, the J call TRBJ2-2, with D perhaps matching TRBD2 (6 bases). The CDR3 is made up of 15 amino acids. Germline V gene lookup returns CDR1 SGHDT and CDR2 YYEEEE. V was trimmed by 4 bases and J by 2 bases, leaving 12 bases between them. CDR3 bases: TGTGCCAGCAGCCGCGGGCGGGATAACACCGGGGAGCTGTTTTTT. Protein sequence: CASSRGRDNTGELFF.

CDR3 sequence: CASSPRDRVENEQFF. In DNA form, the CDR3 reads TGCGCCAGCAGCCCGCGGGACAGGGTTGAAAATGAGCAGTTCTTC. This chain joins TRBV4-3 and TRBJ2-1; 9 nucleotides match TRBD1. CDR3 size: 15 residues. Germline V gives CDR1 LGHNA, CDR2 YSLEER. The ends lost 4 bases at V and 7 bases at J; junction bases unmatched: 8.